The clone carrying this T cell receptor beta chain appeared a few times. The CDR3 runs 13 residues. Trimming took off 1 base at V and 2 bases at J, with 5 bases between the two ends. Per the germline V gene, CDR1 is SEHNR and CDR2 is FQNEAQ (reference sequence). The entry originates in a study of T-cell memory formation after mild COVID-19. TCRdb independently ran MiXCR on the 5' RACE reads; one entry per CDR3 protein. Of 140,000 to 150,000 distinct CDR3 sequences in the sample, roughly 19% were seen once. The TCR was taken from an adult woman who had mild COVID-19 (a few samples of this study predate the infection). Cell type and time point are not known. The sequenced sample was PBMCs or a T cell subset sorted from them (not recorded which). The chain carries TRBV7-9 and TRBJ2-5; D remains unclear. The CDR3 loop is CASSLVVQETQYF. As DNA, the CDR3 is TGTGCCAGCAGCTTAGTGGTACAAGAGACCCAGTACTTC.